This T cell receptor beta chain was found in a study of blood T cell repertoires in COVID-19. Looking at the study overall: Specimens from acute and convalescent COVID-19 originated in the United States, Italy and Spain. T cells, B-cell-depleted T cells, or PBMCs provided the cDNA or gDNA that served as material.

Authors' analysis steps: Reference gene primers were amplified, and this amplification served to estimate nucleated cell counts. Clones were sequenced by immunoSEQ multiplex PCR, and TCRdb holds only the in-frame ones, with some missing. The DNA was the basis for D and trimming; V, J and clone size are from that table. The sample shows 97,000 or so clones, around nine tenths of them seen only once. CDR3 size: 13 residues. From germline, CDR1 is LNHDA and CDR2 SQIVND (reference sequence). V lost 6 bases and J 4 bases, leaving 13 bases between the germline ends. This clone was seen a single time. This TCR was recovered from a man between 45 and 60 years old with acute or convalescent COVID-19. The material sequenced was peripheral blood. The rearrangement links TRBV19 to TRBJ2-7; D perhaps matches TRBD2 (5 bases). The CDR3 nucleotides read TGTGCCAGTAGCGAGTCACGCGGGTACGAGCAGTACTTC. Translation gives CASSESRGYEQYF.